The 29 T cell receptor beta chains in this list originate from one sample, sequenced in a study of shared clonotypes between healthy human individuals. Profiled with immunoSEQ multiplex PCR; TCRdb holds only in-frame clones, not every one. The sample includes a few million clones, around 90% seen only once; the top ten take around 0.14%. Sequencing was done on a sample of naive CD4+ T cells sorted from blood. Subset of the sample: CD45RA+ positively selected. Receptors were obtained from a man aged 18-30 years in good health.

The chain combines TRBV7-2 with TRBJ2-5; 8 nucleotides agree with TRBD2. CDR1 is SGHTA and CDR2 is FQGNSA in the germline V gene. The V segment lost 6 bases and the J segment 9 bases; nucleotides outside the gene matches: 18. The CDR3 is 16 amino acids. The CDR3 spells CASRKTSGLIQGAQYF. In DNA, the CDR3 is TGTGCCAGCAGGAAAACTAGCGGACTTATCCAAGGGGCCCAGTACTTC. Variable domain in full (rest from reference TRBV7-2 and TRBJ2-5): GAGVSQSPSNKVTEKGKDVELRCDPISGHTALYWYRQSLGQGLEFLIYFQGNSAPDKSGLPSDRFSAERTGGSVSTLTIQRTQQEDSAVYLCASRKTSGLIQGAQYFGPGTRLLVL.

The J gene is TRBJ2-2, the V gene TRBV7-3; D unclear. The CDR3 is made up of 13 amino acids. V was clipped by 6 bases and J by 0 bases, with 5 bases between them. CDR1 and CDR2 (germline): SGHTA, FQGTGA. DNA for the CDR3: TGTGCCAGCAGTTATTCGAACACCGGGGAGCTGTTTTTT. It is translated as CASSYSNTGELFF.

The chain carries TRBV19 and TRBJ2-3; 8 bases map to TRBD2. V dropped 8 bases and J dropped 4; count of bases not matched to a gene: 5. The length of the CDR3 is 13 residues. Germline V CDR1 and CDR2: LNHDA, SQIVND (reference sequence). The CDR3 DNA follows: TGTGCCAGTCGGGGGGGTGGTGCAGATACGCAGTATTTT. Amino acids: CASRGGGADTQYF.

The rearrangement uses TRBV5-1 and TRBJ1-2; D is ambiguous. This CDR3 is built from 15 residues. V shed 1 base and J shed 0 bases, with 10 bases lying between them. The germline gives CDR1 SGHRS, CDR2 YFSETQ. The CDR3 sequence: CASSLLEGANYGYTF. Written as DNA, the CDR3 is TGCGCCAGCAGCTTGTTGGAGGGTGCTAACTATGGCTACACCTTC.

As concerns this clone: The identical CDR3 is also encoded by other nucleotide sequences in the sample. The V and J genes are TRBV19 and TRBJ2-7; D gene unclear. CDR3 size: 12 residues. In germline, CDR1 is LNHDA, CDR2 SQIVND (reference sequence). V lost 8 bases and J lost 0, with 8 bases in between. The CDR3 DNA sequence: TGTGCCAGTTCACAGAGCTCCTACGAGCAGTACTTC. This translates into CASSQSSYEQYF.

Turning to this clone: The same CDR3 is also encoded by other DNA sequences in this sample. The chain recombines TRBV6-5 with TRBJ2-3, with no clear D. Trimming cost V 4 bases and J 4 bases, with 3 bases left between them. This CDR3 contains 11 residues. Germline loops: CDR1 MNHEY, CDR2 SVGAGI. CDR3 sequence (DNA): TGTGCCAGCAGTTGGGCAGATACGCAGTATTTT. Amino acids: CASSWADTQYF.

The chain links TRBV2 to TRBJ2-3; 7 nucleotides line up with TRBD1. Germline V gene sequence: CDR1 SNHLY, CDR2 FYNNEI. The CDR3 has 16 residues. The junction had 10 bases not matched to a gene; V was cut back by 5 bases and J by 2 bases. The CDR3 sequence is CASSPAPDRLTDTQYF. CDR3 bases: TGTGCCAGCAGTCCCGCCCCGGACAGGCTCACAGATACGCAGTATTTT. The full variable domain, with the rest looked up from reference TRBV2 and TRBJ2-3, is EPEVTQTPSHQVTQMGQEVILRCVPISNHLYFYWYRQILGQKVEFLVSFYNNEISEKSEIFDDQFSVERPDGSNFTLKIRSTKLEDSAMYFCASSPAPDRLTDTQYFGPGTRLTVL.

The chain carries TRBV5-6 and TRBJ2-5; D is unresolved. This CDR3 is 14 amino acids long. Germline CDR1 reads SGHDT; CDR2 reads YYEEEE. The germline V and J ends were trimmed by 0 bases and 1 base, with 7 bases remaining between them. The CDR3 is CASSLVAIQETQYF. As DNA, the CDR3 is TGTGCCAGCAGCTTGGTGGCAATCCAAGAGACCCAGTACTTC.

The CDR3 coding sequence is TGTGCCAGCAGCTTAGGGTGGGCGAACACTGAAGCTTTCTTT. Translation gives CASSLGWANTEAFF. V is TRBV7-2 and J is TRBJ1-1; D not certain. Germline V gene lookup returns CDR1 SGHTA and CDR2 FQGNSA. V was clipped by 1 base and J by 1 base, with 7 bases between them. The CDR3 contains 14 residues. Complete variable domain (other parts from reference TRBV7-2 and TRBJ1-1): GAGVSQSPSNKVTEKGKDVELRCDPISGHTALYWYRQSLGQGLEFLIYFQGNSAPDKSGLPSDRFSAERTGGSVSTLTIQRTQQEDSAVYLCASSLGWANTEAFFGQGTRLTVV.

The chain employs TRBV6-5 and TRBJ2-7; 8 nucleotides align to TRBD2. This CDR3 region has 13 residues. The ends lost 3 bases at V and 6 bases at J; junction bases unmatched: 4. Germline CDR1 reads MNHEY; CDR2 reads SVGAGI. This CDR3 reads CASSYLAGFEQYF. The CDR3 region has the DNA TGTGCCAGCAGTTATCTAGCGGGTTTCGAGCAGTACTTC.

The V call is TRBV18, the J call TRBJ2-3, with D unclear. The CDR3 runs to 15 residues. Germline loops: CDR1 KGHSH, CDR2 LQKENI. V was cut by 4 bases and J by 0 bases, with 11 bases left in between. Here the CDR3 reads CASSLRKPSTDTQYF. CDR3 DNA: TGTGCCAGCTCACTCAGAAAACCTAGCACAGATACGCAGTATTTT.

This clone was detected a few times. The V gene is TRBV30, the J gene TRBJ1-5, with 8 positions matching TRBD1. Germline-derived CDR1 and CDR2 are GTSNPN and SVGIG (reference sequence). With 1 base clipped from V and 2 bases from J, the junction kept 1 base outside the gene matches. This CDR3 contains 14 residues. The CDR3, as DNA: TGTGCCTGGAGTGAACAGGGGGGCAATCAGCCCCAGCATTTT. Protein sequence: CAWSEQGGNQPQHF.

V and J are TRBV7-8 and TRBJ1-3; TRBD1 aligns across 9 bases. After removal of 1 base from V and 4 bases from J, the junction contained 8 bases not matched to a gene. Germline values: CDR1 SGHVS, CDR2 FQNEAQ. The CDR3 sequence is 17 residues long. The CDR3 DNA reads TGTGCCAGCAGCTTAGACTTGGGACAGGGTCCCGGAAACACCATATATTTT. Encoded protein: CASSLDLGQGPGNTIYF.

The chain uses TRBV10-2 and TRBJ2-3, with 7 positions matching TRBD1. This CDR3 has 14 residues. Germline loops: CDR1 WSHSY, CDR2 SAAADI. V lost 7 bases to trimming and J lost 2 bases; unmatched junction nucleotides: 6. The CDR3 protein is CASMTGRYTDTQYF. DNA for the CDR3: TGCGCCAGCATGACAGGGAGATACACAGATACGCAGTATTTT.

The chain has TRBV10-3 and TRBJ1-2; a possible D gene is TRBD1 (5 bases). In germline, CDR1 is ENHRY, CDR2 SYGVKD. V was shortened by 3 bases and J by 4 bases, with 12 bases between the two germline ends. The CDR3 has 14 residues. The CDR3 loop is CAISDGGNSYGYTF. The CDR3 region has the DNA TGTGCCATCAGTGACGGGGGGAACTCCTATGGCTACACCTTC.

V and J are TRBV5-8 and TRBJ2-2, with 10 bases matching TRBD1. Unmatched junction bases numbered 5, after V lost 5 bases and J lost 4 bases. Germline CDR1 is SGHTS and CDR2 is YDEGEE. This CDR3 comprises 15 residues. The CDR3 DNA sequence: TGTGCCAGCAGGACCGGACAGGGGGTCACCGGGGAGCTGTTTTTT. This gives the protein CASRTGQGVTGELFF.

The chain couples TRBV5-1 to TRBJ1-2; D unclear. The V end was cut by 1 base, the J end by 1 base, with 8 bases between. This CDR3 region has 14 residues. Germline V gene lookup returns CDR1 SGHRS and CDR2 YFSETQ. The CDR3 is CASSLLTDNYGYTF. The CDR3 DNA sequence: TGCGCCAGCAGCTTGCTAACCGATAACTATGGCTACACCTTC.

This chain links TRBV4-2 with TRBJ1-6; the D is unclear. Germline-derived CDR1 and CDR2 are LGHNA and YNFKEQ. V lost 0 bases and J lost 4, with 7 bases in between. The CDR3 is 15 amino acids. The CDR3 sequence is CASSQEAVYNSPLHF. CDR3 in DNA: TGTGCCAGCAGCCAAGAGGCCGTTTATAATTCACCCCTCCACTTT.

The chain carries TRBV10-3 and TRBJ2-7; D not certain. The CDR3 extends over 11 amino acids. The V end lost 3 bases, the J end lost 7 bases, and 7 bases lay between the germline ends. The germline V gene encodes CDR1 ENHRY and CDR2 SYGVKD. The CDR3 nucleotides are TGTGCCATCAGTGAAATCGGGGAGCAGTACTTC. Translated: CAISEIGEQYF.

The chain links TRBV7-2 to TRBJ2-1; D unresolved. V shed 4 bases and J shed 11 bases, with 12 bases lying between them. CDR3 length: 12 residues. CDR1 and CDR2 from the germline V gene are SGHTA and FQGNSA. This CDR3 is CASSSDDGKQFF. CDR3 nucleotide sequence: TGTGCCAGCAGCTCAGACGATGGAAAGCAGTTCTTC.

The chain links TRBV2 to TRBJ2-2, with D hard to call. Per germline, CDR1 SNHLY and CDR2 FYNNEI. Trimming removed 5 bases at V and 0 bases at J, with 7 bases between. The CDR3 loop spans 14 amino acids. This CDR3 reads CASSYWTNTGELFF. Here the CDR3 DNA reads TGTGCCAGCAGTTACTGGACGAACACCGGGGAGCTGTTTTTT.

V is TRBV5-4 and J is TRBJ2-5; a weak D match, TRBD1 (5 bases). Germline loops: CDR1 SGHNT, CDR2 YYREEE (reference sequence). The CDR3 contains 13 residues. Trimming left V 3 bases short and J 2 bases short, with 8 bases between. The CDR3 sequence: CASSSQGQETQYF. The CDR3 DNA reads as TGTGCCAGCAGCTCGCAGGGTCAAGAGACCCAGTACTTC.

The chain couples TRBV9 to TRBJ2-3, with D maybe TRBD1 (6 bases). The germline gives CDR1 SGDLS, CDR2 YYNGEE. Trimming pared 0 bases from V and 7 bases from J, leaving 12 bases between. This CDR3 region has 14 residues. The CDR3: CASSVGSTGNTQYF. The CDR3, as DNA: TGTGCCAGCAGCGTAGGGAGCACAGGGAATACGCAGTATTTT.

This clone has just one count. The rearrangement joins TRBV10-3 to TRBJ1-2; D unclear. The CDR3 length is 13 residues. Trimming removed 3 bases at V and 4 bases at J, with 9 bases between. The germline CDR1 and CDR2 sequences are ENHRY and SYGVKD. The CDR3 spells CAISDSHFYGYTF. Here the CDR3 DNA reads TGTGCCATCAGTGACTCCCACTTCTATGGCTACACCTTC.

V usage is TRBV4-1 and J usage is TRBJ2-1; 8 bases are shared with TRBD2. This CDR3 comprises 15 residues. Germline lookup yields CDR1 MGHRA and CDR2 YSYEKL. V was pared by 4 bases and J by 6 bases, with 8 bases of the junction left unmatched. The CDR3 reads CASSPGRGGLNEQFF. As DNA, the CDR3 is TGCGCCAGCAGCCCAGGCCGGGGGGGCCTCAATGAGCAGTTCTTC.

The chain carries TRBV30 and TRBJ1-3, with D maybe TRBD1 (5 bases). The germline V gene encodes CDR1 GTSNPN and CDR2 SVGIG (reference sequence). This CDR3 region has 16 residues. V lost 3 bases, J lost 4 bases, and 19 bases lay in between. The CDR3 region is CAWSPGIGVWGNTIYF. CDR3 nucleotides: TGTGCCTGGAGCCCGGGAATAGGGGTGTGGGGAAACACCATATATTTT.

The CDR3 region is CASSQAYYSGANVLTF. The CDR3 DNA sequence: TGCGCCAGCAGCCAAGCATATTACTCTGGGGCCAACGTCCTGACTTTC. V and J are TRBV4-3 and TRBJ2-6; D unresolved. The CDR3 length is 16 residues. The germline CDR1 and CDR2 sequences are LGHNA and YSLEER. Trimming cost V 1 base and J 0 bases, with 7 bases left between them.

The rearrangement uses TRBV15 and TRBJ1-5; 10 bases are a match to TRBD1. CDR1 is LNHNV, CDR2 YYDKDF, per germline (reference sequence). Losses at the gene ends were 3 bases for V and 2 bases for J; bases not matched to a gene: 4. The CDR3 extends over 16 amino acids. The CDR3 spells CATSRGQGLGNQPQHF. The DNA for the CDR3 is TGTGCCACCAGCAGGGGACAGGGGTTAGGCAATCAGCCCCAGCATTTT.

This clone was observed a single time. V and J are TRBV5-8 and TRBJ1-2; D is undetermined. CDR3 length: 13 amino acids. The V gene's germline CDR1 is SGHTS and CDR2 YDEGEE. Trimming removed 3 bases from V and 2 bases from J, with 8 bases in between. The CDR3 nucleotides read TGTGCCAGCAGCTCCGAGGGAAACTATGGCTACACCTTC. Protein product: CASSSEGNYGYTF.